This T cell receptor beta chain was recorded in a study of CD8+CD57+ T cells in acquired aplastic anemia. Study overall: The sorted CD4+ and CD8+ cells yielded an average roughly 3 ug of DNA.

Germline-derived CDR1 and CDR2 are LNHNV and YYDKDF (reference sequence). Trimming stripped 1 base from V and 8 bases from J, with 15 bases between. The CDR3 contains 16 residues. Of note for this clonotype: Antigen unknown.

The study's findings and limits: Patients had around 30 CD8+ CDR3 sequences in common with controls (the shared set). A significant difference in CD8+ Simpson's diversity between patients and controls was not found.

Sequencing was done on patients that had shown CD8+CD57+ cell expansion by flow cytometry. Diagnosis of severe acquired aplastic anemia applied to all patients. TCR beta VDJ and CDR3 were profiled, and genomic DNA was the template. One entry per CDR3 protein, called by TCRdb with MiXCR from the reads. The sample has 120,000 or so distinct CDR3 sequences, 55% to 70% seen once. The TCR originated in a human donor with aplastic anemia. This chain connects TRBV15 to TRBJ1-6; D unclear. Specimen: sorted CD4+, CD8+, or CD8+CD57+ T cells (not recorded which) from PBMCs. The CDR3 region is CATSRATGGVDSPLHF. CDR3 sequence (DNA): TGTGCCACCAGCAGAGCAACCGGTGGGGTCGATTCACCCCTCCACTTT.